A selection of T cell receptor beta chains follows, all from one sample in a study of blood T cell repertoires in COVID-19. TCRdb's table, derived via immunoSEQ multiplex PCR, lists solely in-frame clones and lacks some. The table includes 650,000 to 800,000 clones, over 80% detected once. Sequenced material: peripheral blood. The receptor set was obtained from a woman between 18 and 30 years old with acute or convalescent COVID-19. Each CDR3 is given with its conserved first and last residue. The D gene is left open where the match is weak. Rows may omit the clone size; those that give it use once, few, many or a size class.

D gene,V gene,clone size,J gene,CDR3 DNA,CDR3 protein
NA,TRBV2,once,TRBJ1-1,TGTGCCAGCAGTGATCAGGTGAACACTGAAGCTTTCTTT,CASSDQVNTEAFF
TRBD1,TRBV20-1,NA,TRBJ2-7,TGCAGTGCCACGTCTCCGGACAGGATGTACTTC,CSATSPDRMYF
NA,TRBV5-1,NA,TRBJ1-2,TGCGCCAGCAGCTTTTCAGGGGACGGCTACACCTTC,CASSFSGDGYTF
NA,TRBV4-1,NA,TRBJ1-3,TGCGCCAGCAGCCAAGAGCCCACTTCACCTGGAAACACCATATATTTT,CASSQEPTSPGNTIYF
NA,TRBV24-1,NA,TRBJ2-1,TGTGCCACCCAAAGGGGGGGGGAAAGGAACAATGAGCAGTTCTTC,CATQRGGERNNEQFF
NA,TRBV10-3,NA,TRBJ1-1,TGTGCCATCAAGTCACCCGTACAGAACACTGAAGCTTTCTTT,CAIKSPVQNTEAFF
NA,TRBV2,NA,TRBJ2-7,TGTGCCAGCGAGAGGCAGGGGAAGTCTCGCGAGCAGTACTTC,CASERQGKSREQYF
TRBD2,TRBV7-9,NA,TRBJ2-5,TGTGCCAGCAGCTTAGGGACCTGGCGGGGGGGCCCGGATAAAGAGACCCAGTACTTC,CASSLGTWRGGPDKETQYF
NA,TRBV10-3,NA,TRBJ2-4,TGTGCCATCAGTGAGTCGAGTCCCGTGAAGGGGTACATTCAGTACTTC,CAISESSPVKGYIQYF
NA,TRBV19,NA,TRBJ1-6,TGTGCCAGTAGTCCGCGGGGCGGGAATTCACCCCTCCACTTT,CASSPRGGNSPLHF
NA,TRBV3-1/TRBV3-2,NA,TRBJ2-3,TGTGCCAGCAGCCCGGACGGGGCAGATACGCAGTATTTT,CASSPDGADTQYF
NA,TRBV5-4,once,TRBJ1-2,TGTGCCAGCAGCTTGGGGAGATCCACCTCTAACTATGGCTACACCTTC,CASSLGRSTSNYGYTF
NA,TRBV5-5,NA,TRBJ2-7,TGTGCCAGCAGGGGTGGGGTGAGGGCCTACGAGCAGTACTTC,CASRGGVRAYEQYF
TRBD1,TRBV6-5,NA,TRBJ1-2,TGTGCCAGCAGCCGGACAGGGGACTATGGCTACACCTTC,CASSRTGDYGYTF
NA,TRBV27,NA,TRBJ1-2,TGTGCCAGCAGTCTAAAGCCTCCCTATGGCTACACCTTC,CASSLKPPYGYTF
TRBD1,TRBV27,once,TRBJ1-2,TGTGCCAGCAGGGGACGGACAGGGTACTATGGCTACACCTTC,CASRGRTGYYGYTF
NA,TRBV19,few,TRBJ1-2,TGTGCCAGTACCCCAAGTAGGGGAAACTATGGCTACACCTTC,CASTPSRGNYGYTF
TRBD1,TRBV18,NA,TRBJ1-2,TGTGCCAGCTCACCCCTCTGGACAGGGGTATTTGATGGCTACACCTTC,CASSPLWTGVFDGYTF
TRBD1,TRBV7-2,NA,TRBJ1-3,TGTGCCAGCAGCTTAACAGGGGGCCATAACACCATATATTTT,CASSLTGGHNTIYF
NA,TRBV28,NA,TRBJ2-5,TGTGCCAGTTCAATCGGGACACCAATCCGGGAGACCCAGTACTTC,CASSIGTPIRETQYF
TRBD2,TRBV5-1,once,TRBJ2-7,TGCGCCAGCAGCCCTACTAGCGGGGACCCCTACGAGCAGTACTTC,CASSPTSGDPYEQYF
NA,TRBV9,once,TRBJ2-5,TGTGCCAGCAGCCCAACAGGGAGCGGGGTTGGCGAGACCCAGTACTTC,CASSPTGSGVGETQYF
TRBD2,TRBV6-5,NA,TRBJ2-1,TGTGCCAGCAGTTCGGGACTAGCGGGAGACAATGAGCAGTTCTTC,CASSSGLAGDNEQFF
TRBD1,TRBV18,NA,TRBJ1-6,TGTGCCAGCTCACGGGACAGGGATGGAAATTCACCCCTCCACTTT,CASSRDRDGNSPLHF
TRBD1,TRBV24-1,once,TRBJ1-2,TGTGCCACCAGTCAAACAGGGGCCAGCTATGGCTACACCTTC,CATSQTGASYGYTF
TRBD1,TRBV28,NA,TRBJ1-2,TGTGCCAGCACCACCCCGGACAGGGCAGCTGGCTACACCTTC,CASTTPDRAAGYTF
NA,TRBV4-2,NA,TRBJ2-1,TGTGCCAGCAGCCACCTCAACAGATACAATGAGCAGTTCTTC,CASSHLNRYNEQFF
NA,TRBV3-1/TRBV3-2,NA,TRBJ1-4,TGTGCCAGCAGCCAAGAGGGCCGGGGGAGAGGGAATGAAAAACTGTTTTTT,CASSQEGRGRGNEKLFF
NA,TRBV4-2,NA,TRBJ2-7,TGTGCCAGCAGCCAAGGTGAGGCCTACGAGCAGTACTTC,CASSQGEAYEQYF
TRBD1,TRBV10-2,NA,TRBJ1-2,TGCGCCAGCCTCGGGACAGAAGCTAACTATGGCTACACCTTC,CASLGTEANYGYTF
TRBD1,TRBV6-1,NA,TRBJ1-5,TGTGCCAGCAGTGAATGGGCAGGGGGCAAGGGTCAGCCCCAGCATTTT,CASSEWAGGKGQPQHF
NA,TRBV25-1,NA,TRBJ2-7,TGTGCCAGCAGTGACAGGGTGGGTGAGCAGTACTTC,CASSDRVGEQYF
TRBD2,TRBV5-4,NA,TRBJ2-1,TGTGCCAGCAGCATTTTTAGCGGGGGGGGTTCCTACAATGAGCAGTTCTTC,CASSIFSGGGSYNEQFF
NA,TRBV7-8,NA,TRBJ2-7,TGTGCCAGCAGCCGCCGGGAAGGAGACCCCTACGAGCAGTACTTC,CASSRREGDPYEQYF
TRBD1,TRBV7-9,NA,TRBJ1-1,TGTGCCAGCAGCTTAGGGGTCGGGACAGGGGGCACTGAAGCTTTCTTT,CASSLGVGTGGTEAFF
NA,TRBV4-3,NA,TRBJ2-1,TGCGCCAGCAGCCAAGATATCCAGGGGCCGCAGAATTACAATGAGCAGTTCTTC,CASSQDIQGPQNYNEQFF
TRBD1,TRBV30,NA,TRBJ2-7,TGTGCCGGGAGGGACAGGGAATACGCCTACGAGCAGTACTTC,CAGRDREYAYEQYF
NA,TRBV18,once,TRBJ1-1,TGTGCCAGCTCACAAAGAGTCGAGGGCTTGAGGACTGAAGCTTTCTTT,CASSQRVEGLRTEAFF
NA,TRBV5-1,many,TRBJ1-1,TGCGCCAGCGCTGCGACAGAAGGCACTGAAGCTTTCTTT,CASAATEGTEAFF
TRBD1,TRBV6-1,NA,TRBJ1-1,TGTGCCAGCAGACCAGAGACAGGGGGTGGACCTGAAGCTTTCTTT,CASRPETGGGPEAFF
NA,TRBV19,NA,TRBJ2-3,TGTGCCAGTAGTATAGGGGGGGGCTCACCCACAGATACGCAGTATTTT,CASSIGGGSPTDTQYF